The 8 T cell receptor beta chains reported below all come from one sample, sequenced in a study of T cell repertoires in cytomegalovirus infection. In TCRdb, the reads were re-called with MiXCR into one record per CDR3 protein. The sample shows fewer than 850,000 distinct CDR3 sequences, about 28% of them seen only once. Which antigens these TCRs recognize remains unknown. The sequencing used cultured CD8+ T cells from PBMCs, collected from culture after CMV antigen stimulation. Every receptor here comes from a human donor in good health (CMV status not recorded). Some clones in this sample may be carry-over from other donors' samples.

The gene calls are TRBV4-1 and TRBJ2-7; TRBD2 matches at 11 bases. In germline, CDR1 is MGHRA, CDR2 YSYEKL. This CDR3 region has 16 residues. Trimming took 1 base from V and 2 from J; bases not matched to a gene: 4. The CDR3 DNA sequence: TGCGCCAGCAGCCAAGGGCTAGCGGGGGGCCCCTACGAGCAGTACTTC. Amino acids: CASSQGLAGGPYEQYF.

This clonotype was found a few times. The rearrangement uses TRBV15 and TRBJ2-7; TRBD1 agrees at 10 bases. The CDR3 sequence is 16 residues long. Germline loops: CDR1 LNHNV, CDR2 YYDKDF (reference sequence). The V and J ends lost 3 bases and 9 bases, in that order; junction bases with no gene match: 14. The CDR3 loop reads CATSRVGTGAGELQYV. The CDR3 bases are TGTGCCACCAGCAGGGTTGGGACAGGGGCGGGGGAACTGCAGTACGTC.

The chain combines TRBV28 with TRBJ1-5; no definite D call. With 5 bases removed from V and 5 bases from J, the gap between germline ends came to 19 bases. The CDR3 consists of 16 residues. Germline-derived CDR1 and CDR2 are MDHEN and SYDVKM. CDR3 nucleotide sequence: TGTGCCAGCAGTCCCCGGCAGAGTGCGTACTATCAGCCCCAGCATTTT. Its protein is CASSPRQSAYYQPQHF.

The chain combines TRBV7-2 with TRBJ1-1; 7 bases line up with TRBD1. In germline, CDR1 is SGHTA, CDR2 FQGNSA. V dropped 5 bases and J dropped 1; count of bases not matched to a gene: 4. The CDR3 extends over 14 amino acids. The CDR3 nucleotides are TGTGCCAGCAGCGCGACAGGGAAGAACACTGAAGCTTTCTTT. The encoded protein is CASSATGKNTEAFF.

The chain joins TRBV20-1 to TRBJ1-2; D ambiguous. The CDR3 length is 8 residues. V shed 4 bases and J shed 6 bases, with 0 bases lying between them. The germline V gene has CDR1 DFQATT and CDR2 SNEGSKA (reference sequence). DNA for the CDR3: TGCAGTGCTAATGGCTACACCTTC. The encoded protein is CSANGYTF.

This clonotype was seen at least ten times. CDR3 nucleotide sequence: TGTGCCAGCAGCTTGAGGTCAAATGAGCAGTTCTTC. Translated: CASSLRSNEQFF. This chain joins TRBV7-9 and TRBJ2-1; D ambiguous. The CDR3 spans 12 residues. Germline CDR1 is SEHNR and CDR2 is FQNEAQ (reference sequence). V shed 3 bases and J shed 7 bases, with 7 bases lying between them.

This clonotype was detected only a few times. The rearrangement joins TRBV24-1 to TRBJ2-5; D is possibly TRBD2 (5 bases). Trimming pared 3 bases from V and 2 bases from J, leaving 12 bases between. Germline loops: CDR1 KGHDR, CDR2 SFDVKD. The CDR3 contains 15 residues. CDR3 protein: CATSDPTREQETQYF. CDR3 bases: TGTGCCACCAGTGATCCCACCCGGGAACAAGAGACCCAGTACTTC.

The sample holds a few counts of this clonotype. The chain combines TRBV11-1 with TRBJ2-2; TRBD2 is a possible D gene (6 bases). The germline V gene encodes CDR1 SGHAT and CDR2 FQDESV (reference sequence). The length of the CDR3 is 16 residues. V was cut by 5 bases and J by 4 bases, with 17 bases left in between. This CDR3 reads CASSPRDFWPTGELFF. The CDR3 DNA follows: TGTGCCAGCAGCCCTCGGGACTTCTGGCCCACCGGGGAGCTGTTTTTT.